The next 28 T cell receptor beta chains were all read from a single sample in a study of blood T cell repertoires in COVID-19 (TCRdb year 2020). Library method: the immunoSEQ multiplex PCR assay. The clones in this table, taken by TCRdb from immuneACCESS, are in-frame only. Not every clone is retained; where verified, under half of the shortfall comes from an unresolved V gene, and the cause of the rest is unknown. The sample table shows 140,000 or so clones, and 79% are seen once. The ten largest clones capture over 8.5% of the sample. Material: peripheral blood. The receptors here all came from a man aged 45-60 years with active or convalescent COVID-19.

The rearrangement joins TRBV10-2 to TRBJ2-7; 7 bases are a match to TRBD2. With V trimmed by 6 bases and J by 5 bases, 10 bases remained unmatched. Per germline, CDR1 WSHSY and CDR2 SAAADI. This CDR3 is 14 amino acids long. The CDR3 DNA sequence: TGCGCCAGCAGAGTAGCGGGCGGGCCCGACGAGCAGTACTTC. This encodes CASRVAGGPDEQYF.

Only a few counts were recorded for this clone. The chain couples TRBV30 to TRBJ1-4, with D possibly matching TRBD1 (5 bases). Looked up from germline, CDR1 is GTSNPN and CDR2 is SVGIG (reference sequence). V lost 2 bases and J lost 8, with 12 bases in between. CDR3 size: 13 residues. CDR3 protein: CAWSQGLLEKLFF. The CDR3 coding sequence is TGTGCCTGGAGTCAGGGTCTCTTAGAAAAACTGTTTTTT.

The V and J genes are TRBV30 and TRBJ2-7; possible D gene TRBD1, 6 bases. This CDR3 has 13 amino acids. V lost 5 bases, J lost 0 bases, and 11 bases lay in between. Germline V gives CDR1 GTSNPN, CDR2 SVGIG (reference sequence). CDR3 in amino acids: CAWVGHPSYEQYF. The CDR3 DNA is TGTGCCTGGGTGGGACATCCCTCCTACGAGCAGTACTTC. The whole variable domain, filled in from reference TRBV30 and TRBJ2-7, reads SQTIHQWPATLVQPVGSPLSLECTVEGTSNPNLYWYRQAAGRGLQLLFYSVGIGQISSEVPQNLSASRPQDRQFILSSKKLLLSDSGFYLCAWVGHPSYEQYFGPGTRLTVT.

In this sample, this clone turned up once. The chain uses TRBV19 and TRBJ2-4, with 8 nucleotides matching TRBD1. The CDR3 consists of 16 residues. CDR1 and CDR2 from the germline V gene are LNHDA and SQIVND (reference sequence). With 5 bases clipped from V and 8 bases from J, the junction kept 14 bases outside the gene matches. In DNA, the CDR3 is TGTGCCAGTAGTCCAGACAGGGGAGCCATCGTATACATTCAGTACTTC. Its translation: CASSPDRGAIVYIQYF. Looking up the rest from reference TRBV19 and TRBJ2-4 gives the full variable domain: DGGITQSPKYLFRKEGQNVTLSCEQNLNHDAMYWYRQDPGQGLRLIYYSQIVNDFQKGDIAEGYSVSREKKESFPLTVTSAQKNPTAFYLCASSPDRGAIVYIQYFGAGTRLSVL.

The chain joins TRBV11-2 to TRBJ2-3, with D possibly matching TRBD2 (6 bases). The germline V gene has CDR1 SGHAT and CDR2 FQNNGV. CDR3 length equals 14 residues. The ends were cut back, 2 bases at V and 6 bases at J, with 12 bases in the middle. The CDR3 DNA reads as TGTGCCAGCAGCTTAAATGCAGGAGGGGATACGCAGTATTTT. It encodes CASSLNAGGDTQYF.

The chain joins TRBV4-1 to TRBJ2-1; 16 bases agree with TRBD2. The germline V gene encodes CDR1 MGHRA and CDR2 YSYEKL. Unmatched junction bases numbered 4, after V lost 7 bases and J lost 10 bases. The CDR3 is made up of 14 amino acids. Here the CDR3 reads CASKGLAGGREQFF. CDR3 bases: TGCGCCAGCAAGGGACTAGCGGGAGGGCGGGAGCAGTTCTTC.

The V call is TRBV19, the J call TRBJ1-4, with D possibly being TRBD1 (5 bases). Trimming took off 0 bases at V and 7 bases at J, with 9 bases between the two ends. CDR3 length: 14 residues. Germline V gene data show CDR1 as LNHDA and CDR2 as SQIVND (reference sequence). The CDR3 DNA is TGTGCCAGTAGTATAGAAGGGGTTGGTGAAAAACTGTTTTTT. This codes for CASSIEGVGEKLFF.

The rearrangement uses TRBV11-3 and TRBJ1-1; D is unclear. Trimming stripped 9 bases from V and 2 bases from J, with 13 bases between. This CDR3 region has 13 residues. Looked up from germline, CDR1 is SGHNT and CDR2 is YENEEA. CDR3 sequence: CASSPGPNTEAFF. CDR3 DNA sequence: TGTGCCAGTTCCCCGGGTCCAAACACTGAAGCTTTCTTT.

The chain joins TRBV6-2 or TRBV6-3 to TRBJ2-4; D may be TRBD2 (5 bases). The V end was cut by 6 bases, the J end by 3 bases, with 21 bases between. Germline assignment: CDR1 MNHEY and CDR2 SVGEGT. The CDR3 is 17 residues long. CDR3 amino acids: CASSPRGASPFKNIQYF. In DNA form, the CDR3 reads TGTGCCAGCAGCCCCCGGGGAGCCTCGCCTTTCAAAAACATTCAGTACTTC.

This clone turned up a few times. The chain employs TRBV19 and TRBJ2-1; maybe TRBD2 (5 bases). This CDR3 has 14 amino acids. The germline CDR1 and CDR2 sequences are LNHDA and SQIVND (reference sequence). The V end lost 8 bases, the J end lost 1 base, and 12 bases lay between the germline ends. CDR3 sequence: CASGESFSYNEQFF. The DNA for the CDR3 is TGTGCCAGTGGGGAGAGCTTTTCCTACAATGAGCAGTTCTTC. The complete variable domain, with remaining parts taken from reference TRBV19 and TRBJ2-1, reads DGGITQSPKYLFRKEGQNVTLSCEQNLNHDAMYWYRQDPGQGLRLIYYSQIVNDFQKGDIAEGYSVSREKKESFPLTVTSAQKNPTAFYLCASGESFSYNEQFFGPGTRLTVL.

The chain couples TRBV30 to TRBJ2-4, with 9 bases identical to TRBD1. CDR1 and CDR2 from the germline V gene are GTSNPN and SVGIG (reference sequence). Trimming at V came to 3 bases and at J to 4 bases, leaving 1 base not matched to a gene. CDR3 length: 13 residues. The CDR3 sequence is CAWRDRGKNIQYF. The CDR3 DNA reads as TGTGCCTGGAGGGACAGGGGAAAAAACATTCAGTACTTC.

V gene TRBV7-2 combines with J gene TRBJ2-5, with 7 bases that match TRBD2. The V gene end was trimmed by 3 bases and the J gene end by 5 bases; junction bases not matched to a gene: 9. This CDR3 has 15 amino acids. The germline V gene has CDR1 SGHTA and CDR2 FQGNSA. As DNA, the CDR3 is TGTGCCAGCAGCTTGGGCTCGGCGGGGGTTGAGACCCAGTACTTC. Its protein is CASSLGSAGVETQYF.

The CDR3 region has the DNA TGTGCCAGCAGCTTGGTGGACACCAGCTCCTACGAGCAGTACTTC. Translation: CASSLVDTSSYEQYF. The chain carries TRBV7-8 and TRBJ2-7; possible D gene TRBD1, 5 bases. CDR1 SGHVS and CDR2 FQNEAQ come from the germline V gene. Between the trimmed V and J ends, which lost 3 bases and 0 bases, there was a span of 12 bases. The CDR3 consists of 15 residues. Using reference TRBV7-8 and TRBJ2-7 for the parts outside the CDR3, the full variable domain is GAGVSQSPRYKVAKRGQDVALRCDPISGHVSLFWYQQALGQGPEFLTYFQNEAQLDKSGLPSDRFFAERPEGSVSTLKIQRTQQEDSAVYLCASSLVDTSSYEQYFGPGTRLTVT.

This clone came up once. The J gene is TRBJ2-5, the V gene TRBV3-1 (or the pseudogene TRBV3-2); possible D gene TRBD2, 6 bases. Germline CDR1 LGHDT, CDR2 YNNKEL (reference sequence). The CDR3 spans 15 residues. V was clipped by 1 base and J by 5 bases, with 14 bases between them. DNA of the CDR3: TGTGCCAGCAGCCAAGGCCCGACTAGTATGGAGACCCAGTACTTC. Protein product: CASSQGPTSMETQYF.

The genes are TRBV4-2 and TRBJ2-7, with a possible D match to TRBD1 (6 bases). V gave up 1 base and J gave up 3 bases, with 19 bases separating them. The CDR3 length is 17 residues. CDR1 is LGHNA and CDR2 is YNFKEQ in the germline V gene. CDR3 coding DNA: TGTGCCAGCAGCCAAGCTAGGGGCCAAGGACAGTACTACGAGCAGTACTTC. This encodes CASSQARGQGQYYEQYF.

This chain uses TRBV6-5 with TRBJ1-5; 8 nucleotides align to TRBD1. The CDR3 sequence is 15 residues long. The ends lost 7 bases at V and 7 bases at J; junction bases unmatched: 12. Germline V CDR1 and CDR2: MNHEY, SVGAGI. The chain's CDR3 is CASIPGDRREQPQHF. As DNA, the CDR3 is TGTGCCAGCATCCCTGGGGACAGGAGAGAGCAGCCCCAGCATTTT.

The chain links TRBV3-1 (or the pseudogene TRBV3-2) to TRBJ1-1; D uncertain. Trimming cost V 0 bases and J 3 bases, with 8 bases left between them. The CDR3 spans 14 residues. CDR1 and CDR2 from the germline V gene are LGHDT and YNNKEL (reference sequence). The CDR3 DNA follows: TGTGCCAGCAGCCAAGATCGCCCGGACACTGAAGCTTTCTTT. It encodes CASSQDRPDTEAFF.

This chain joins TRBV6-1 and TRBJ1-1; tentatively, D is TRBD1 (6 bases). There are 14 residues in the CDR3. The germline V gene encodes CDR1 MNHNS and CDR2 SASEGT. The V gene lost 2 bases and the J gene lost 3 bases, with 10 bases spanning the gap. In DNA form, the CDR3 reads TGTGCCAGCAGTGAAATGGGGGCAGACACTGAAGCTTTCTTT. Encoded protein: CASSEMGADTEAFF.

The chain combines TRBV13 with TRBJ2-1, with D possibly being TRBD2 (6 bases). Per the germline V gene, CDR1 is PRHDT and CDR2 is FYEKMQ (reference sequence). The CDR3 loop spans 13 amino acids. Trimming left V 0 bases short and J 8 bases short, with 8 bases between. Written as DNA, the CDR3 is TGTGCCAGCAGCTTAGGACTAGCCTATGAGCAGTTCTTC. Amino acid sequence: CASSLGLAYEQFF.

This clone was counted between two and nine times. V usage is TRBV7-9 and J usage is TRBJ1-5; 11 nucleotides match TRBD1. Germline V lookup: CDR1 SEHNR, CDR2 FQNEAQ (reference sequence). J lost 6 bases, V lost 1 base, and 5 bases had no gene match. This CDR3 has 16 residues. CDR3 loop: CASSLDWTGGGQPQHF. The CDR3 DNA sequence: TGTGCCAGCAGCTTAGATTGGACAGGGGGCGGTCAGCCCCAGCATTTT.

This chain joins TRBV5-1 and TRBJ1-4, with D tentatively TRBD1 (6 bases). The CDR3 totals 16 residues. V was clipped by 2 bases and J by 8 bases, with 19 bases between them. The V gene's germline CDR1 is SGHRS and CDR2 YFSETQ. The CDR3 DNA follows: TGCGCCAGCAGCTTAGGTAACAGGGTCCCTTCCGAAAAACTGTTTTTT. Amino acid sequence: CASSLGNRVPSEKLFF.

The rearrangement links TRBV5-1 to TRBJ2-1; TRBD2 matches 7 bases. The germline V gene has CDR1 SGHRS and CDR2 YFSETQ. V was pared by 7 bases and J by 6 bases, with 7 bases of the junction left unmatched. The CDR3 has 13 residues. The CDR3 nucleotides read TGCGCCAGCTCCCTAGCGGCCTTCAATGAGCAGTTCTTC. Encoded protein: CASSLAAFNEQFF.

The rearrangement uses TRBV7-3 and TRBJ2-3; D remains ambiguous. The V and J ends lost 3 bases and 0 bases respectively, with 7 bases between them. CDR1 and CDR2 from the germline V gene are SGHTA and FQGTGA. CDR3 length: 14 residues. CDR3 amino acids: CASSLSRSTDTQYF. CDR3 DNA sequence: TGTGCCAGCAGCTTGTCTAGAAGCACAGATACGCAGTATTTT.

The chain carries TRBV5-1 and TRBJ2-7; 7 bases are a match to TRBD1. This CDR3 has 15 residues. V shed 3 bases and J 1 base; nucleotides not matched to a gene: 7. Germline CDR1 is SGHRS and CDR2 is YFSETQ. Here the CDR3 DNA reads TGCGCCAGCAGCTGGGACCGGGACAGATCCTACGAGCAGTACTTC. Translating gives CASSWDRDRSYEQYF.

The V and J genes are TRBV11-3 and TRBJ2-7, with a weak D call TRBD2 (6 bases). Per germline, CDR1 SGHNT and CDR2 YENEEA. With 1 base removed from V and 0 bases from J, the gap between germline ends came to 16 bases. The CDR3 sequence is 17 residues long. The CDR3 spells CASSLGPFAGLSYEQYF. Written as DNA, the CDR3 is TGTGCCAGCAGCTTAGGGCCCTTTGCGGGGCTCTCCTACGAGCAGTACTTC.

This clone has more than one count but fewer than ten. The chain carries TRBV10-1 and TRBJ2-7; D is unclear. Trimming took off 4 bases at V and 5 bases at J, with 12 bases between the two ends. This CDR3 comprises 13 residues. Germline assignment: CDR1 WNHNN and CDR2 SYGVQD (reference sequence). Here the CDR3 reads CASSASGRNEQYF. The CDR3 nucleotides are TGCGCCAGCAGTGCCTCGGGTCGGAACGAGCAGTACTTC.

V and J are TRBV7-2 and TRBJ1-2; D is unresolved. This CDR3 has 14 residues. Germline V lookup: CDR1 SGHTA, CDR2 FQGNSA. Trimming shortened V by 1 base and J by 4 bases, and 10 bases separated the two germline ends. For the CDR3, the DNA is TGTGCCAGCAGCTTAGAACTATCTCCCTATGGCTACACCTTC. This gives the protein CASSLELSPYGYTF. The whole variable domain, filled in from reference TRBV7-2 and TRBJ1-2, reads GAGVSQSPSNKVTEKGKDVELRCDPISGHTALYWYRQSLGQGLEFLIYFQGNSAPDKSGLPSDRFSAERTGGSVSTLTIQRTQQEDSAVYLCASSLELSPYGYTFGSGTRLTVV.

This chain connects TRBV27 to TRBJ1-2; TRBD1 matches at 10 bases. The CDR3 covers 14 residues. V shed 0 bases, J shed 6 bases, and the junction held 1 base outside the gene matches. CDR1 is MNHEY and CDR2 is SMNVEV in the germline V gene (reference sequence). CDR3 loop: CASSLSGQGDGYTF. The CDR3 coding sequence is TGTGCCAGCAGTTTATCCGGACAGGGGGATGGCTACACCTTC.